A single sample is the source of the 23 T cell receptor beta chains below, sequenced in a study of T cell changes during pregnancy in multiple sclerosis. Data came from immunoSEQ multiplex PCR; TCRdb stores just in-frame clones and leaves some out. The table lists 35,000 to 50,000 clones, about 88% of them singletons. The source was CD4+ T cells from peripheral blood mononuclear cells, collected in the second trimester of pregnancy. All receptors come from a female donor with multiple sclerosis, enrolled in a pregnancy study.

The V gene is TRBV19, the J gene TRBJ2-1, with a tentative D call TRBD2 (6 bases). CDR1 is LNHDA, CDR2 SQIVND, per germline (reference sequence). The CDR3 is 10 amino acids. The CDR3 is CKSRTGAKFF. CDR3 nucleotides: TGTAAGAGCCGGACGGGAGCCAAGTTCTTC.

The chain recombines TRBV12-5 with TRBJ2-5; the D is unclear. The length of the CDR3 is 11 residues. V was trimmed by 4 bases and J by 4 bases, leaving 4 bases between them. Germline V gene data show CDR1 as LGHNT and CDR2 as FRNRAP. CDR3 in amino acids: CASGSGETQYF. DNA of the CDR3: TGTGCTAGTGGTTCGGGAGAGACCCAGTACTTC.

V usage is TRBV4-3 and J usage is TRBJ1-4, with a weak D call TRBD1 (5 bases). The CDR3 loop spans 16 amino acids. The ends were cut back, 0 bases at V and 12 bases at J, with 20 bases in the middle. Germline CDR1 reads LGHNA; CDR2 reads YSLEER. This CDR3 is CASSQEVPGLAGQLFF. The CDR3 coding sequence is TGCGCCAGCAGCCAAGAGGTCCCCGGTCTTGCGGGACAACTGTTTTTT.

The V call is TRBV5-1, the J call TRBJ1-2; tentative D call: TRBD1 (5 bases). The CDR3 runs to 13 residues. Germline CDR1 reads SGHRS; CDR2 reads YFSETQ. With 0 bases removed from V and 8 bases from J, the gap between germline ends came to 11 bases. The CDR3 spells CASSLEGLEGYTF. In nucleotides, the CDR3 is TGCGCCAGCAGCTTGGAGGGGTTGGAGGGCTACACCTTC.

CDR3 sequence: CASSSWTLRLSSYNEQFF. The DNA of the CDR3 is TGTGCCAGCAGCTCCTGGACTCTTCGTCTTAGCTCCTACAATGAGCAGTTCTTC. The rearrangement joins TRBV7-9 to TRBJ2-1, with a weak D call TRBD2 (5 bases). V lost 4 bases and J 0 bases, leaving 19 bases between the germline ends. Per the germline V gene, CDR1 is SEHNR and CDR2 is FQNEAQ (reference sequence). This CDR3 has 18 amino acids.

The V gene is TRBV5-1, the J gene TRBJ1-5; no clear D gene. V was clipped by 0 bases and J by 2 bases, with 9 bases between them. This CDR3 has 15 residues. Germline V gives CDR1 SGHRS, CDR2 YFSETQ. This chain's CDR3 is CASSLDGIGNQPQHF. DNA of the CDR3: TGCGCCAGCAGCTTGGATGGTATAGGCAATCAGCCCCAGCATTTT.

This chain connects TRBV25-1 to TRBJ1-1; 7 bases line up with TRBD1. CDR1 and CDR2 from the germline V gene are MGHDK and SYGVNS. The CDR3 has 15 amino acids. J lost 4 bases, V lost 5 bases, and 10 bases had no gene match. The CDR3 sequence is CASSLQGGRGTEAFF. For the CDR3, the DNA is TGTGCCAGCAGTCTCCAGGGGGGACGTGGCACTGAAGCTTTCTTT.

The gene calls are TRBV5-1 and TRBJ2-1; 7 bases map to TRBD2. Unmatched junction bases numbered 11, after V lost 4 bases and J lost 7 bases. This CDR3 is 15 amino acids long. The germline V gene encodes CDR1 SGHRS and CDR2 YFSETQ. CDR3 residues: CASSPIGREYNEQFF. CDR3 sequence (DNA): TGCGCCAGCAGCCCTATTGGGAGGGAGTATAATGAGCAGTTCTTC.

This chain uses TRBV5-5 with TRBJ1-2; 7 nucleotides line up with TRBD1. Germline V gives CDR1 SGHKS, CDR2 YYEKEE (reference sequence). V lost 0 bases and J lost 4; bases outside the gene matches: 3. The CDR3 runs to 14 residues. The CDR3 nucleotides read TGTGCCAGCAGCTTGGCGGACAGGTTCTATGGCTACACCTTC. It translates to CASSLADRFYGYTF.

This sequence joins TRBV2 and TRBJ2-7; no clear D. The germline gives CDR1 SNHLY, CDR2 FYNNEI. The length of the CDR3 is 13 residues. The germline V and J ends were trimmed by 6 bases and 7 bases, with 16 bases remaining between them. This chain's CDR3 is CASSGGWAEEQYF. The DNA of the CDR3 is TGTGCCAGCAGCGGTGGGTGGGCAGAAGAGCAGTACTTC.

The CDR3 here is CASRDTWAGEQYF. Written as DNA, the CDR3 is TGTGCCAGCAGAGACACATGGGCGGGCGAGCAGTACTTC. The V call is TRBV6-5, the J call TRBJ2-7; D is possibly TRBD2 (5 bases). CDR1 MNHEY and CDR2 SVGAGI come from the germline V gene. V was trimmed by 6 bases and J by 6 bases, leaving 15 bases between them. This CDR3 is 13 amino acids long.

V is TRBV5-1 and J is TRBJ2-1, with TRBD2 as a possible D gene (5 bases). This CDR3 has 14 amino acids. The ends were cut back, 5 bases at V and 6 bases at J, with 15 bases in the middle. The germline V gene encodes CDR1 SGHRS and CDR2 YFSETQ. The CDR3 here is CASSSLASLNEQFF. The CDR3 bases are TGCGCCAGCAGTAGCCTAGCCAGCCTCAATGAGCAGTTCTTC.

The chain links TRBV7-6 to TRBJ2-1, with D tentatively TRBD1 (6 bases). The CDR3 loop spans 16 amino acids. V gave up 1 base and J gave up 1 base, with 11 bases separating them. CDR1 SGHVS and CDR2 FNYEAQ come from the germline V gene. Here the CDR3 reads CASSLEGVRSYNEQFF. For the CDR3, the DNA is TGTGCCAGCAGCTTAGAGGGGGTACGTTCCTACAATGAGCAGTTCTTC.

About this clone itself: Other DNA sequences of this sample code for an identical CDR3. The CDR3 coding sequence is TGTGCCAGCAGTTTAGCGTTCTACGAGCAGTACTTC. Amino acids: CASSLAFYEQYF. This sequence joins TRBV28 and TRBJ2-7, with D unresolved. The CDR3 covers 12 residues. Germline CDR1 is MDHEN and CDR2 is SYDVKM. The V end lost 2 bases, the J end lost 3 bases, and 5 bases lay between the germline ends.

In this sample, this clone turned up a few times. CDR3 nucleotide sequence: TGCGCCAGCAGCTTGGTTACAGGGGCTTCAGATACGCAGTATTTT. It translates to CASSLVTGASDTQYF. The chain couples TRBV5-1 to TRBJ2-3; TRBD1 agrees at 7 bases. Germline V gene lookup returns CDR1 SGHRS and CDR2 YFSETQ. The CDR3 consists of 15 residues. J gave up 4 bases and V 0 bases, and 5 bases lay outside the gene matches. The full variable domain, with the rest looked up from reference TRBV5-1 and TRBJ2-3, is KAGVTQTPRYLIKTRGQQVTLSCSPISGHRSVSWYQQTPGQGLQFLFEYFSETQRNKGNFPGRFSGRQFSNSRSEMNVSTLELGDSALYLCASSLVTGASDTQYFGPGTRLTVL.

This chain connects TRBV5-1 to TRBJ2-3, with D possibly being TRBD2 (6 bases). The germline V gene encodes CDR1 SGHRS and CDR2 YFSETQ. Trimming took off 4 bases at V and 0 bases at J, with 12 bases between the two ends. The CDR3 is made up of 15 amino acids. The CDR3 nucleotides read TGCGCCAGCAGCCGGTGGAGCGGGAGCACAGATACGCAGTATTTT. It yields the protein CASSRWSGSTDTQYF.

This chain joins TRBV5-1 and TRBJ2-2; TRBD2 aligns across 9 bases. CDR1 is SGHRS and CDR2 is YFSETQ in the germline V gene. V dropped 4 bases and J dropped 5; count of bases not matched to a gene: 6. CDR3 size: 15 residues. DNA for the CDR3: TGCGCCAGCAGCCATAGCGGGAGCCAAACCGGGGAGCTGTTTTTT. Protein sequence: CASSHSGSQTGELFF.

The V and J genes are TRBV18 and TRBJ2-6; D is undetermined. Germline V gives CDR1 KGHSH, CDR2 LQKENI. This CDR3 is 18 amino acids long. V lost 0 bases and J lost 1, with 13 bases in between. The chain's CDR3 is CASSPPRFPESGANVLTF. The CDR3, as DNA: TGTGCCAGCTCACCACCCCGTTTCCCCGAGTCTGGGGCCAACGTCCTGACTTTC.

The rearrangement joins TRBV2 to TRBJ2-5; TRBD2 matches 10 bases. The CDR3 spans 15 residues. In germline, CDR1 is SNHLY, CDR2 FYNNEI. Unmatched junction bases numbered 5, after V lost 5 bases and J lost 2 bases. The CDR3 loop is CASSLLAGSQETQYF. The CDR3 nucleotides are TGTGCCAGCAGTCTACTAGCGGGAAGTCAAGAGACCCAGTACTTC.

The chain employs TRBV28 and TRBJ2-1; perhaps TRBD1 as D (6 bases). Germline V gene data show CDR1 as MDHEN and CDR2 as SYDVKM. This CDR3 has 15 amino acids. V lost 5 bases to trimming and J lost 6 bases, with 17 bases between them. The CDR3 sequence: CASSERLQGGNEQFF. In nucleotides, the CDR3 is TGTGCCAGCAGTGAAAGACTCCAAGGGGGCAATGAGCAGTTCTTC.

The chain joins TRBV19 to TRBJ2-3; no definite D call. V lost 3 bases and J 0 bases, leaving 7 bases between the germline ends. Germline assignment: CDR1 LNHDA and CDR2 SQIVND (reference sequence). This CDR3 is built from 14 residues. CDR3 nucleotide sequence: TGTGCCAGTAGTATTTCTTCTAGCACAGATACGCAGTATTTT. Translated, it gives CASSISSSTDTQYF. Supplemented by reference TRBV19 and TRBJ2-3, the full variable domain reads DGGITQSPKYLFRKEGQNVTLSCEQNLNHDAMYWYRQDPGQGLRLIYYSQIVNDFQKGDIAEGYSVSREKKESFPLTVTSAQKNPTAFYLCASSISSSTDTQYFGPGTRLTVL.

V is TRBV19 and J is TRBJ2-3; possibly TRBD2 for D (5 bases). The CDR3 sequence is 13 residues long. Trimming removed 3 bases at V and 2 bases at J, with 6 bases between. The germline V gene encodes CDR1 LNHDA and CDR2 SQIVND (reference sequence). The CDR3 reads CASSIGVTDTQYF. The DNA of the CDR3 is TGTGCCAGTAGTATCGGGGTCACAGATACGCAGTATTTT.

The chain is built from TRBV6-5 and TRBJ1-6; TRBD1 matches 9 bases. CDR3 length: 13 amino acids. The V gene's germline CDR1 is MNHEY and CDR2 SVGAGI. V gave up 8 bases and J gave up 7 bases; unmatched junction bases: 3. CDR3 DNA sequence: TGTGCCAGCTTCGGACAGGGGAATTCACCCCTCCACTTT. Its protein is CASFGQGNSPLHF.